This T cell receptor beta chain was identified during a study of shared clonotypes between healthy human individuals (TCRdb year 2020). Describing the broader study: The cohort included a few men and a couple of women between 18 and 49 years of age. For each donor, CD4 naive and CD4 memory were each run on three plates, CD8 naive on two plates, and CD8 memory on one plate. Blood TCR repertoires of four to six healthy adults were deeply sequenced to estimate repertoire size and the extent of clonotype sharing between individuals. To increase sequencing depth and limit assay-specific biases, different laboratories used diverse techniques to prepare libraries and sequence TCR repertoires. Each donor's leukapheresis produced roughly between roughly 0.85 and 10 billion PBMCs. The paper's findings and limits, for the study overall: Estimated clonotype richness was generally larger for naive than for memory subsets. Only blood was sampled, and tissue TCR repertoires likely differ from those in blood. Sharing across a handful of donors was observed for about 4.8% of naive CD4, over 3% of naive CD8, about 2.3% of memory CD4, and around 0.4% of memory CD8 clonotypes. Pairwise subsampling led to the expectation that sequencing depth would affect the degree of clonotype sharing among donors. Incomplete sequencing was indicated by rarefaction of sorted-subset datasets, despite the large sequencing depth. Clonotypes shared by all four sorted-subset donors showed higher generation probabilities than non-shared clonotypes. Because the study included a small number of donors, the genetic and exposure-history diversity represented was limited.

Using the deep immunoSEQ assay, multiplex PCR amplified TCR CDR3 regions from genomic DNA. Extracted genomic DNA from each cell subset was distributed evenly across all wells of several immunoSEQ 96-well plates, and each plate was treated as a replicate. For sorted subsets, each replicate PCR was loaded with approximately 190 ng genomic DNA, equivalent to 25,000 to 35,000 T cell genomes. Purified libraries were quantified with a Qubit 3.0 fluorometer, sized on a Bioanalyzer 2100, and re-quantified with the KAPA Library Quantification kit. A separate single-read 150-cycle Illumina NextSeq 550 flow cell was used to sequence each immunoSEQ 96-well plate. The authors' analysis ran thus. The immunoSEQ output contained only junctional sequences without quality scores, so filtering could not match that applied to full-length reads. Sequences were annotated with PyIR, a Python wrapper for IgBLAST v1.9, and V/J genes and CDR3 were assigned using IMGT germline references. Reads were removed for weak V/J assignments (E-value above 1e-6), missing CDR3, stop codons, out-of-frame junctions, or ambiguous translated residues. A V3J clonotype was defined by an identical inferred V gene, J gene, and CDR3 amino acid sequence. Percentage overlap between repertoires was computed as shared unique clonotypes divided by the size of the smaller repertoire. RTK rarefaction, the Chao1 estimator, and Recon v2.1 estimates of unobserved clonotypes were used to assess repertoire richness. OLGA was used to compute generation probabilities for all TCRbeta clonotypes that the gDNA method yielded from a handful of donors. TCRdb took this table from immuneACCESS and kept in-frame rearrangements with V and J called. Such tables lack part of the clones; where checked against another copy, unresolved V genes explain under half of the gap, and the rest is unexplained. V and J calls plus clone size are reproduced from that table; the DNA served to infer D and trimming. For this sample there are 1.5 million to 2.5 million clones; about 95% appear just once. Roughly 1.2% of the sample is taken by the ten largest.

CD8 naive samples were obtained by positive selection for CCR7 among CD45RO-negative cells, yielding a CD45RA+CCR7+ population from which TemRA cells were excluded. Donors were healthy HIV-negative adults with no recently reported acute infections or vaccinations. All donors were Caucasian adults living in Nashville, Tennessee, USA. Blood was obtained by leukapheresis, after which PBMCs were separated by Ficoll-Histopaque density gradient centrifugation and cryopreserved in liquid nitrogen vapor phase. Purity and quantity of every magnetically sorted T cell population were checked by analytical flow cytometry. From each sorted fraction, genomic DNA was isolated and quantified by UV absorbance on a Nanodrop 2000c. The CDR3 sequence holds 12 residues, the cysteine and phenylalanine included. The read is trimmed to its CDR3 DNA, 36 bases read in frame from base 1. Deletion took 4 bases off V and 3 bases off J, with a span of 6 bases between the germline ends. Taken from the germline V gene (reference sequence), the CDR1 and CDR2 loops are SEHNR and FQNEAQ.

With regard to this clone: Which antigen it targets is not known. No base quality information exists; no much larger clone differs at one position.

Material for sequencing was naive CD8+ T cells sorted from blood. Per the publication, the cell subset or site label means: CD45RA+CCR7+. Recombination connected TRBV7-9 to TRBJ2-5, with no reliable assignment of the D segment. The source is a man between 18 and 35 years old in good health. In nucleotide form, the sequence is TGTGCCAGCAGCTGGGTAGAAGAGACCCAGTACTTC. This encodes CASSWVEETQYF.